Presented here are 8 T cell receptor beta chains from one specimen sequenced in a study of CXCR3-negative and CXCR3-positive naive CD8 T cells. The authors made the TRB cDNA libraries by 5' RACE using UMI labels. Reprocessing the 5' RACE reads, TCRdb reports a single entry for every CDR3 protein and omits DNA. This sample's clone table lists tens of thousands of distinct CDR3 sequences. The sequenced material came from naive CXCR3- CD8+ T cells from blood. Regarding subset: CD45RO-CCR7+CD27+CD95- naive CD8+ T cells lacking CXCR3 (TNR3-). These receptors originate from a human donor in good health. Some clones in this sample may be carry-over from other donors' samples.

The V call is TRBV27, the J call TRBJ1-1; the D gene TCRdb calls, TRBD1, cannot be checked with no DNA. The germline gives CDR1 MNHEY, CDR2 SMNVEV (reference sequence). The CDR3 has 13 amino acids. CDR3 loop: CASSPLGQGEAFF.

V and J are TRBV7-9 and TRBJ2-3; TCRdb reports TRBD1, a call that lacks DNA to check it against. CDR1 is SEHNR, CDR2 FQNEAQ, per germline (reference sequence). CDR3 length equals 15 residues. The CDR3 spells CASSSDRISTDTQYF. Variable domain in full (rest from reference TRBV7-9 and TRBJ2-3): DTGVSQNPRHKITKRGQNVTFRCDPISEHNRLYWYRQTLGQGPEFLTYFQNEAQLEKSRLLSDRFSAERPKGSFSTLEIQRTEQGDSAMYLCASSSDRISTDTQYFGPGTRLTVL.

V is TRBV7-6 and J is TRBJ2-3. Germline assignment: CDR1 SGHVS and CDR2 FNYEAQ. The CDR3 consists of 14 residues. CDR3 region: CASSLQPTTDTQYF.

The CDR3 here is CASSLEMETSSEKLFF. The gene calls are TRBV7-9 and TRBJ1-4. The CDR3 has 16 residues. CDR1 is SEHNR, CDR2 FQNEAQ, per germline (reference sequence).

V and J are TRBV12-3 or TRBV12-4 and TRBJ2-1; TCRdb designates TRBD1, a call that cannot be tested without DNA. This CDR3 has 13 residues. Here the CDR3 reads CASSSGRHNEQFF.

V usage is TRBV7-9 and J usage is TRBJ2-7; TCRdb's assignment of TRBD1 cannot be checked, as there is no DNA. The CDR3 is 14 residues long. Germline V gene lookup returns CDR1 SEHNR and CDR2 FQNEAQ (reference sequence). CDR3 region: CASSFPQAVYEQYF.

V is TRBV7-9 and J is TRBJ2-5; TCRdb reports TRBD1, a call that lacks DNA to check it against. The V gene's germline CDR1 is SEHNR and CDR2 FQNEAQ (reference sequence). The CDR3 is 14 amino acids. The CDR3 is CASTSPAAAETQYF.

The rearrangement links TRBV29-1 to TRBJ2-3; TCRdb names TRBD1, which stays unverified in the absence of DNA. Germline CDR1 SQVTM, CDR2 ANQGSEA. The CDR3 runs to 15 residues. The CDR3 sequence: CSVEGGIAYTDTQYF.